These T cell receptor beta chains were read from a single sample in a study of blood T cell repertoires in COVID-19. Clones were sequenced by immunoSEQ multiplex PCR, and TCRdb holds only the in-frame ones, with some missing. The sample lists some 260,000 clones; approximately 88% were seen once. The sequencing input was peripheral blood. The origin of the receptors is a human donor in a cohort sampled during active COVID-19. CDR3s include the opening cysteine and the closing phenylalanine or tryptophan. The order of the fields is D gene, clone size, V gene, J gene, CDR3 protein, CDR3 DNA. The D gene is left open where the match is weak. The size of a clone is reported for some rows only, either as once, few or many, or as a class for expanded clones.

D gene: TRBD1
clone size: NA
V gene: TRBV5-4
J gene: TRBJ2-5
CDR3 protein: CASSNADGTGVGETQYF
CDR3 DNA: TGTGCCAGCAGCAACGCAGACGGGACAGGGGTTGGTGAGACCCAGTACTTC

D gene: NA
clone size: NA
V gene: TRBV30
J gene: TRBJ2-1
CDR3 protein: CAWSVGADHNEQFF
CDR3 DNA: TGTGCCTGGAGTGTAGGGGCGGACCACAATGAGCAGTTCTTC

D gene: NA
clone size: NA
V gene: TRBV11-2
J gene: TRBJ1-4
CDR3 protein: CASSSQTTDEKLFF
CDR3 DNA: TGTGCCAGCAGCTCACAAACGACAGATGAAAAACTGTTTTTT

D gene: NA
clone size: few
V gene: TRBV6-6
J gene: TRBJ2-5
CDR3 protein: CASSLVTQPSTQYF
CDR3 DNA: TGTGCCAGCAGCCTAGTCACCCAACCTTCGACCCAGTACTTC

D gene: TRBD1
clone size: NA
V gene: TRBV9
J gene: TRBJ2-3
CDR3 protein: CASSVGGRGPNTQYF
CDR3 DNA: TGTGCCAGCAGCGTAGGGGGCAGGGGGCCGAATACGCAGTATTTT

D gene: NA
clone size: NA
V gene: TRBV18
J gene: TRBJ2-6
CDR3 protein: CASSPPGGRGGANVLTF
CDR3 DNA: TGTGCCAGCTCACCCCCTGGGGGCCGCGGTGGGGCCAACGTCCTGACTTTC

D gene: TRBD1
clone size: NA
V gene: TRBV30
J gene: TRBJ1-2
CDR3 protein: CAWSLSGQGWGYTF
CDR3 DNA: TGTGCCTGGAGTCTATCCGGACAGGGTTGGGGCTACACCTTC

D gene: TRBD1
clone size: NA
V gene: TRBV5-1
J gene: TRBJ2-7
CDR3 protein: CASSVTGDEQYF
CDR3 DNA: TGCGCCAGCAGCGTGACAGGGGACGAGCAGTACTTC

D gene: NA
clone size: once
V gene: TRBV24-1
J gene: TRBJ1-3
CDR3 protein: CATSDPADTIYF
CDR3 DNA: TGTGCCACCAGTGATCCGGCGGACACCATATATTTT

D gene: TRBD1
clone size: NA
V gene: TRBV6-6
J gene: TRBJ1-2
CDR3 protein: CASSHGQDGYTF
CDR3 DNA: TGTGCCAGCAGTCACGGACAGGATGGCTACACCTTC

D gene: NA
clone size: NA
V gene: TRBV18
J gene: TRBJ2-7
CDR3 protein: CASSPRGTQLPGEQYF
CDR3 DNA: TGTGCCAGCTCACCTCGAGGGACACAACTACCAGGCGAGCAGTACTTC

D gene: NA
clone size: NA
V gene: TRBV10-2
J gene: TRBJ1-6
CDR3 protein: CASSGTGGGEAPLHF
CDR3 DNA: TGCGCCAGCAGTGGAACGGGGGGAGGGGAGGCACCCCTCCACTTT